These T cell receptor beta chains were read from a single sample in a study of CD8+CD57+ T cells in acquired aplastic anemia. TCRdb called the reads again in MiXCR, with one record for every CDR3 protein. In the table there are about 98,000 distinct CDR3 sequences, 55% to 80% of which are singletons. Specimen: sorted CD4+, CD8+, or CD8+CD57+ T cells (not recorded which) from PBMCs. All receptors derive from a human donor with aplastic anemia. Both conserved end residues are trimmed from each CDR3.

V: TRBV20-1; J: TRBJ1-6; CDR3: SAREGSTYNSPLH
V: TRBV6-5; J: TRBJ1-2; CDR3: ASSYARDGYT
V: TRBV5-6; J: TRBJ2-3; CDR3: ASRSGKGSTDTQY
V: TRBV9; J: TRBJ2-7; CDR3: ASSPDPGGYEQY
V: TRBV20-1; J: TRBJ2-5; CDR3: SASRGLLETQY
V: TRBV24-1; J: TRBJ2-5; CDR3: ATSDLTGAQETQY
V: TRBV2; J: TRBJ1-1; CDR3: ASSDPRGNTEAF
V: TRBV7-6; J: TRBJ2-1; CDR3: ASGTGYNEQF
V: TRBV7-9; J: TRBJ2-7; CDR3: ASSLVVSPYEQY
V: TRBV10-3; J: TRBJ2-1; CDR3: AISSGLAGAEQF
V: TRBV24-1; J: TRBJ2-2; CDR3: ATSRDRVTGELF
V: TRBV19; J: TRBJ2-7; CDR3: ASSIGLGSYEQY
V: TRBV24-1; J: TRBJ1-2; CDR3: ATSESAYGYT
V: TRBV7-9; J: TRBJ1-1; CDR3: ASSSSTEAF
V: TRBV20-1; J: TRBJ1-3; CDR3: SVRTEGSGNTIY
V: TRBV29-1; J: TRBJ2-7; CDR3: SVVTGAAEQY
V: TRBV2; J: TRBJ2-1; CDR3: ASSGTSVPQPWNEQF
V: TRBV20-1; J: TRBJ1-2; CDR3: SAREGYT
V: TRBV13; J: TRBJ2-1; CDR3: ASSLTGLGYNEQF
V: TRBV10-3; J: TRBJ2-5; CDR3: AISGTQETQY
V: TRBV7-8; J: TRBJ2-5; CDR3: ASSWWQETQY
V: TRBV10-3; J: TRBJ1-1; CDR3: AIRTGGGTEAF
V: TRBV24-1; J: TRBJ2-1; CDR3: ATSLSGRDEQF
V: TRBV10-3; J: TRBJ1-3; CDR3: AIRGDRRSGNTIY
V: TRBV10-3; J: TRBJ2-1; CDR3: AILGIAGGNEQF
V: TRBV10-3; J: TRBJ1-4; CDR3: AISRTGTGSEKLF
V: TRBV25-1; J: TRBJ2-1; CDR3: ASSEYGTGYNEQF
V: TRBV2; J: TRBJ1-3; CDR3: ASSASTSGNTIY
V: TRBV10-2; J: TRBJ2-7; CDR3: ASRPGLALREQY
V: TRBV19; J: TRBJ2-7; CDR3: ASSIGGTSYEQY
V: TRBV25-1; J: TRBJ2-7; CDR3: ASSERVGFTYEQY
V: TRBV6-1; J: TRBJ1-6; CDR3: ASAKTTGQNSPLH